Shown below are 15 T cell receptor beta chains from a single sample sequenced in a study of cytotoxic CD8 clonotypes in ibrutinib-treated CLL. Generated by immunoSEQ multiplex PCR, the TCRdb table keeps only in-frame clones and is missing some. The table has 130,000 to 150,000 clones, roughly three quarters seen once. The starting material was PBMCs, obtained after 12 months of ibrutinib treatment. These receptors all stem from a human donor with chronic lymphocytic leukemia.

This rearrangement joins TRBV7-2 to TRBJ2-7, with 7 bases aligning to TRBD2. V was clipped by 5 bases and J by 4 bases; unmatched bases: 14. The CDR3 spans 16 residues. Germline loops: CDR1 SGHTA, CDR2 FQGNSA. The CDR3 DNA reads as TGTGCCAGCAGCAACCAGAGGTCTAGCGGACTATACGAGCAGTACTTC. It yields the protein CASSNQRSSGLYEQYF.

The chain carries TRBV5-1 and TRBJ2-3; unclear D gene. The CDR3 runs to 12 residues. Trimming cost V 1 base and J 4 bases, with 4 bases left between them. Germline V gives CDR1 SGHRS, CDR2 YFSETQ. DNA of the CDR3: TGCGCCAGCAGCTTGTATGCAGATACGCAGTATTTT. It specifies CASSLYADTQYF.

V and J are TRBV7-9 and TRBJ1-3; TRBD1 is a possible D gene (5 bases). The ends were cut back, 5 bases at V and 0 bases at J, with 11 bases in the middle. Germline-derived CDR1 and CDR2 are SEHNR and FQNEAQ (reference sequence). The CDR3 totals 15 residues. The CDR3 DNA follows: TGTGCCAGCAGCCGAGCCGGGGGCTCTGGAAACACCATATATTTT. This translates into CASSRAGGSGNTIYF. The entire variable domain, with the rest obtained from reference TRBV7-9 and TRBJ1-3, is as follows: DTGVSQNPRHKITKRGQNVTFRCDPISEHNRLYWYRQTLGQGPEFLTYFQNEAQLEKSRLLSDRFSAERPKGSFSTLEIQRTEQGDSAMYLCASSRAGGSGNTIYFGEGSWLTVV.

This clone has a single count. The CDR3 is CASSSIAGGPETQYF. Written as DNA, the CDR3 is TGTGCCAGCAGCTCCATAGCGGGAGGGCCGGAGACCCAGTACTTC. J is TRBJ2-5 and V is TRBV7-9; TRBD2 aligns across 11 bases. Germline-derived CDR1 and CDR2 are SEHNR and FQNEAQ (reference sequence). With V trimmed by 4 bases and J by 5 bases, 6 bases remained unmatched. The length of the CDR3 is 15 residues. Looking up the rest from reference TRBV7-9 and TRBJ2-5 gives the full variable domain: DTGVSQNPRHKITKRGQNVTFRCDPISEHNRLYWYRQTLGQGPEFLTYFQNEAQLEKSRLLSDRFSAERPKGSFSTLEIQRTEQGDSAMYLCASSSIAGGPETQYFGPGTRLLVL.

CDR3: CASSYWGARYEQYF. CDR3 nucleotides: TGTGCCAGCAGTTATTGGGGGGCGCGCTACGAGCAGTACTTC. The chain carries TRBV6-6 and TRBJ2-7; D possibly matches TRBD1 or TRBD2 (6 bases each). This CDR3 is built from 14 residues. Germline V gene sequence: CDR1 MNHNY, CDR2 SVGAGI (reference sequence). With 3 bases removed from V and 3 bases from J, the gap between germline ends came to 12 bases.

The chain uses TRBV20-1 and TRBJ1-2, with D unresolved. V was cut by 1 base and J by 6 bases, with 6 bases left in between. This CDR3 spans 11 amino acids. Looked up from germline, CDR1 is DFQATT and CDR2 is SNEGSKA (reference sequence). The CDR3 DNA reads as TGCAGTGCTAGAGGGCGAAATGGCTACACCTTC. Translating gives CSARGRNGYTF.

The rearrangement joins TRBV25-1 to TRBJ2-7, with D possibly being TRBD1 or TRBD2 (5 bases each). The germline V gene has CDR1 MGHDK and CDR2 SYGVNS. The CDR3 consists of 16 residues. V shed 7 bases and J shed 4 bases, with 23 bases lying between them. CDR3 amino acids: CASMGMGGGGNYEQYF. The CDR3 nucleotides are TGTGCCAGCATGGGGATGGGCGGTGGGGGAAATTACGAGCAGTACTTC.

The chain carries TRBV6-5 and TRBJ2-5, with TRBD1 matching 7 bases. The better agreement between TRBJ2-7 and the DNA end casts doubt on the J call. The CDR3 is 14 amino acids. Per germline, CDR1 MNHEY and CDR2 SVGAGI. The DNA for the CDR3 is TGTGCCAGCAGTACCGACAGGGATGGTTACGAGCAGTACTTC. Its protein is CASSTDRDGYEQYF.

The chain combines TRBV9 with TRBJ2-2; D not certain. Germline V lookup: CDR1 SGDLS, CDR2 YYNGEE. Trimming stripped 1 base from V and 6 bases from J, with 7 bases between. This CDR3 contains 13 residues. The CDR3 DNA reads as TGTGCCAGCAGCGTAACGCGCCCCGGGGAGCTGTTTTTT. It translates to CASSVTRPGELFF.

The CDR3 loop is CASSEGGMNTGELFF. The CDR3 bases are TGTGCCAGCAGTGAAGGCGGGATGAACACCGGGGAGCTGTTTTTT. The gene calls are TRBV2 and TRBJ2-2, with D possibly matching TRBD2 (6 bases). In germline, CDR1 is SNHLY, CDR2 FYNNEI. The CDR3 is made up of 15 amino acids. Trimming took off 1 base at V and 1 base at J, with 7 bases between the two ends.

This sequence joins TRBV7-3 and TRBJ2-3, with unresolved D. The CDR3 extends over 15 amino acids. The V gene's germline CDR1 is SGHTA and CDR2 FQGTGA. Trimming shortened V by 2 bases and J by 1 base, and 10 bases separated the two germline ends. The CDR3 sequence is CASSLLTTRTDTQYF. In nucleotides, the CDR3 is TGTGCCAGCAGCTTACTAACTACTCGCACAGATACGCAGTATTTT.

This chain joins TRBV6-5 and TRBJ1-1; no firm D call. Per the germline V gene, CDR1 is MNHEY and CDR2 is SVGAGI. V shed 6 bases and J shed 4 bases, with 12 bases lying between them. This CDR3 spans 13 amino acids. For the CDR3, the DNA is TGTGCCAGCAGCGTATTGGTAGGCACTGAAGCTTTCTTT. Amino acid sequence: CASSVLVGTEAFF.

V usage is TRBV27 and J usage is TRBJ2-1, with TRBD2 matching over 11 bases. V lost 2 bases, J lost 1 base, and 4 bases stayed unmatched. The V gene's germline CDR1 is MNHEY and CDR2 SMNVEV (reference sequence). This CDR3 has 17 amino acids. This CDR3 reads CASSLNGLAGSYNEQFF. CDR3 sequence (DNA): TGTGCCAGCAGTTTAAATGGACTAGCGGGTTCCTACAATGAGCAGTTCTTC.

The CDR3 region is CAWSNAGLIADTQYF. CDR3 sequence (DNA): TGTGCCTGGAGTAACGCAGGGTTAATCGCAGATACGCAGTATTTT. The chain carries TRBV30 and TRBJ2-3; TRBD1 is a possible D gene (5 bases). Trimming cost V 2 bases and J 4 bases, with 16 bases left between them. There are 15 residues in the CDR3. Germline lookup yields CDR1 GTSNPN and CDR2 SVGIG (reference sequence).

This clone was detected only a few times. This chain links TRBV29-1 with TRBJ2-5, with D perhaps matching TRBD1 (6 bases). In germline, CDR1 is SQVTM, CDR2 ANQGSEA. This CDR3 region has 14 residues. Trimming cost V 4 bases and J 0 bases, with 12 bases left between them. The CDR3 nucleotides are TGCAGCGTTGGGCCAGGGGTAAACCAAGAGACCCAGTACTTC. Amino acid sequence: CSVGPGVNQETQYF.